This TCR beta chain stems from a study of T cells in Graves' hyperthyroidism and ophthalmopathy. Template material for amplifying TCR beta CDR3 regions consisted of RNA transcripts. The HTBI set primed first-round TCR CDR3 RT-PCR. TCRdb re-derived calls from the multiplex PCR reads in MiXCR, one entry per CDR3 protein. The table has approximately 640,000 distinct CDR3 sequences, approximately 42% seen once. The CDR3 covers 15 residues. Per germline, CDR1 DFQATT and CDR2 SNEGSKA (reference sequence). V dropped 3 bases and J dropped 4; count of bases not matched to a gene: 9. The clonotype comes from an adult man with Graves' disease, either hyperthyroidism or ophthalmopathy (not recorded which). Sequenced sample: peripheral blood or thyroid tissue (not recorded which). The chain uses TRBV20-1 and TRBJ2-7; 10 bases are shared with TRBD2. DNA of the CDR3: TGCAGTGCTAGTGACGATAGCGGGGGGAAATACGAGCAGTACTTC. Translation: CSASDDSGGKYEQYF.